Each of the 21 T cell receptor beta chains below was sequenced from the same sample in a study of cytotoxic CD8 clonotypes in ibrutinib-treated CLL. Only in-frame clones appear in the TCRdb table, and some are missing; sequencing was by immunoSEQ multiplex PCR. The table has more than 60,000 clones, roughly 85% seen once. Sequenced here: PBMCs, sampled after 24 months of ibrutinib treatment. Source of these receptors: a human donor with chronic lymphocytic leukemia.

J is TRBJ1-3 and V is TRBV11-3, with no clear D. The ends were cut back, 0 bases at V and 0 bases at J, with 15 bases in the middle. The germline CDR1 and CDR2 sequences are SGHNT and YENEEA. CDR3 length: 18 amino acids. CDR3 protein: CASSLDSARIFSGNTIYF. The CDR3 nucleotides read TGTGCCAGCAGCTTAGATTCAGCCAGGATTTTCTCTGGAAACACCATATATTTT.

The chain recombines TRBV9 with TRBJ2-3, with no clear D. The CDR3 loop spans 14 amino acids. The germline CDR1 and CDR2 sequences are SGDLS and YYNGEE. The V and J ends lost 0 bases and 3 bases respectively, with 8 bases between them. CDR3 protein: CASSVDIATDTQYF. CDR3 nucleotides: TGTGCCAGCAGCGTAGATATCGCGACAGATACGCAGTATTTT.

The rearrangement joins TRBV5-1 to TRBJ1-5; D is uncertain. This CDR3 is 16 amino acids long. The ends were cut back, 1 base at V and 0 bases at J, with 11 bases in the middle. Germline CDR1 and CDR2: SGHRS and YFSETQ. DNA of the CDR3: TGCGCCAGCAGCTTGAAACAGCTTTATAGCAATCAGCCCCAGCATTTT. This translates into CASSLKQLYSNQPQHF.

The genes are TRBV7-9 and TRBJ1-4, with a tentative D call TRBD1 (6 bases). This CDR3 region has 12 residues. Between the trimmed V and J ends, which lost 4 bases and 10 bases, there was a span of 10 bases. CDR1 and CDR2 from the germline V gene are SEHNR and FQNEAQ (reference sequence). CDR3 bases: TGTGCCAGCAGCTCGGACAGTGGAAAACTGTTTTTT. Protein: CASSSDSGKLFF.

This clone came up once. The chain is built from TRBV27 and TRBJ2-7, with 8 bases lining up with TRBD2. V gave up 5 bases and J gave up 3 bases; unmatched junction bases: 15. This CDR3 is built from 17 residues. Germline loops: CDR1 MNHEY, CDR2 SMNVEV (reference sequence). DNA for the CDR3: TGTGCCAGCAGTGTAACTAGCGGAACTCGATCGATCTACGAGCAGTACTTC. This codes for CASSVTSGTRSIYEQYF.

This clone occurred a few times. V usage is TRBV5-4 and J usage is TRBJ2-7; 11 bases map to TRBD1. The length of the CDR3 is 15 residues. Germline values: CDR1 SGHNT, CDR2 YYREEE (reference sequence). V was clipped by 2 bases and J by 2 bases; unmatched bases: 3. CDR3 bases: TGTGCCAGCAGCTTCGGACAGGGGGCCGCCTACGAGCAGTACTTC. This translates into CASSFGQGAAYEQYF.

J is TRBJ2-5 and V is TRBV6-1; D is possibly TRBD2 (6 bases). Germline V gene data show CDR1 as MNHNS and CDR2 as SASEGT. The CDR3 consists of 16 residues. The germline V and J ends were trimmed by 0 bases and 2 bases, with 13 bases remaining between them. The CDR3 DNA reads TGTGCCAGCAGTGAAGCGCTCGGGGGAACTCAAGAGACCCAGTACTTC. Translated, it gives CASSEALGGTQETQYF.

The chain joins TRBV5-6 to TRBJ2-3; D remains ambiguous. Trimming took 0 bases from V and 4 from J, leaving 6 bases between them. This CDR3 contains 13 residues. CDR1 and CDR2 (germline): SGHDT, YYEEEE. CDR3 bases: TGTGCCAGCAGCTTGGAAAGGGCAGATACGCAGTATTTT. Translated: CASSLERADTQYF. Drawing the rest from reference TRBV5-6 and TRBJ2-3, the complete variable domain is DAGVTQSPTHLIKTRGQQVTLRCSPKSGHDTVSWYQQALGQGPQFIFQYYEEEERQRGNFPDRFSGHQFPNYSSELNVNALLLGDSALYLCASSLERADTQYFGPGTRLTVL.

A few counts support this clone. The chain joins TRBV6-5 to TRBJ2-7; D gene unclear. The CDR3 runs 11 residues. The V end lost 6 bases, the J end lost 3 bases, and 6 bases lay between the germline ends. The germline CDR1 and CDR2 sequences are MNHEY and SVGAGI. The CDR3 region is CASSKHYEQYF. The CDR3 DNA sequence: TGTGCCAGCAGCAAACACTACGAGCAGTACTTC.

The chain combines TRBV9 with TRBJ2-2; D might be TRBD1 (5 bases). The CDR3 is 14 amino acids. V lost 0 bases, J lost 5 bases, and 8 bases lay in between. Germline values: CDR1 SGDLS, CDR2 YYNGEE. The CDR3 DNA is TGTGCCAGCAGCGTAGTTCAGGGTACCGGGGAGCTGTTTTTT. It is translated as CASSVVQGTGELFF.

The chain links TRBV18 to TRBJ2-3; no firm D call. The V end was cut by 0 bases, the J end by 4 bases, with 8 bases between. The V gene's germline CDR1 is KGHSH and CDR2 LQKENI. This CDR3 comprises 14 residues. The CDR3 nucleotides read TGTGCCAGCTCACCACCCTCCGCGCCAGATACGCAGTATTTT. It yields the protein CASSPPSAPDTQYF.

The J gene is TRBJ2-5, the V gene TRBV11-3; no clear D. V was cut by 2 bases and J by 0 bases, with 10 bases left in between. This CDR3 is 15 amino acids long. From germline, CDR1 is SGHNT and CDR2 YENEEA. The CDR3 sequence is CASSLRSSHQETQYF. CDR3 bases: TGTGCCAGCAGCTTACGCAGCAGCCACCAAGAGACCCAGTACTTC.

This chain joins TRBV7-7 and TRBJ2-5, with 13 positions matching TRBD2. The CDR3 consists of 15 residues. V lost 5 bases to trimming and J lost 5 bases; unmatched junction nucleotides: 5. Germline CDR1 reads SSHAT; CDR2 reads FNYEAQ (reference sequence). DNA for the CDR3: TGTGCCAGCAGCCCTCGGACTAGCGGGGGTGAGACCCAGTACTTC. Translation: CASSPRTSGGETQYF.

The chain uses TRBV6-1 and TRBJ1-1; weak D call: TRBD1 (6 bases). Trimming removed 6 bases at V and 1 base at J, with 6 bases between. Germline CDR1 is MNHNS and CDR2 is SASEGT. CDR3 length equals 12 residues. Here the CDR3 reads CASSRGNTEAFF. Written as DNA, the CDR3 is TGTGCCAGCAGCAGGGGGAACACTGAAGCTTTCTTT.

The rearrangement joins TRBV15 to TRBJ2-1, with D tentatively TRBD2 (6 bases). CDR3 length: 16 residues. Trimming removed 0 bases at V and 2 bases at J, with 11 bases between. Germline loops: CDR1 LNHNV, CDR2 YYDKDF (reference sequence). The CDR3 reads CATSRDGGSPYNEQFF. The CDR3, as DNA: TGTGCCACCAGCAGAGATGGGGGGTCCCCCTACAATGAGCAGTTCTTC. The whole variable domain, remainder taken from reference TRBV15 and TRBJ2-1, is DAMVIQNPRYQVTQFGKPVTLSCSQTLNHNVMYWYQQKSSQAPKLLFHYYDKDFNNEADTPDNFQSRRPNTSFCFLDIRSPGLGDTAMYLCATSRDGGSPYNEQFFGPGTRLTVL.

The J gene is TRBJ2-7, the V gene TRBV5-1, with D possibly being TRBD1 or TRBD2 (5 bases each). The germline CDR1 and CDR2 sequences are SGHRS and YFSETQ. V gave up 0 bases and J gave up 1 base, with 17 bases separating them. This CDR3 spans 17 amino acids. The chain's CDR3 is CASSLAVLGVGSYEQYF. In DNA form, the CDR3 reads TGCGCCAGCAGCTTGGCCGTTCTGGGGGTGGGGTCCTACGAGCAGTACTTC.

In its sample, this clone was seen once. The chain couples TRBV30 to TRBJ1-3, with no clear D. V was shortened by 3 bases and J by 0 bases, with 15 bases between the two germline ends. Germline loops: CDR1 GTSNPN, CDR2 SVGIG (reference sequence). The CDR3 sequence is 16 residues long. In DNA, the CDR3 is TGTGCCTGGAGGGCGGTCGGCCGGCACTCTGGAAACACCATATATTTT. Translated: CAWRAVGRHSGNTIYF.

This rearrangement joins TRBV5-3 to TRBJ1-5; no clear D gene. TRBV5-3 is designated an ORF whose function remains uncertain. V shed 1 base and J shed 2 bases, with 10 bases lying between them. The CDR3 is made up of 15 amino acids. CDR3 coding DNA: TGTGCCAGAAGCTTGCAACGGATTTGCAATCAGCCCCAGCATTTT. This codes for CARSLQRICNQPQHF.

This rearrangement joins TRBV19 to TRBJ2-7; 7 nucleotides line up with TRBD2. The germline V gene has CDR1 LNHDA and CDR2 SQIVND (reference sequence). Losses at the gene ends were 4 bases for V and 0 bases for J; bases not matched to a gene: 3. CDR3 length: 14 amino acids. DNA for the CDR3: TGTGCCAGTAGTACGAGCGGGGTCTCCTACGAGCAGTACTTC. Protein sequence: CASSTSGVSYEQYF.

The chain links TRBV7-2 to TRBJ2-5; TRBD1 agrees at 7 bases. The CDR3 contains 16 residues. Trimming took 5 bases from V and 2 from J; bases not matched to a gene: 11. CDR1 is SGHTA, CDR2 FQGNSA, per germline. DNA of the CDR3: TGTGCCAGCAGCCCCCCCGGGGACAGTTCTCAAGAGACCCAGTACTTC. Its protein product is CASSPPGDSSQETQYF.

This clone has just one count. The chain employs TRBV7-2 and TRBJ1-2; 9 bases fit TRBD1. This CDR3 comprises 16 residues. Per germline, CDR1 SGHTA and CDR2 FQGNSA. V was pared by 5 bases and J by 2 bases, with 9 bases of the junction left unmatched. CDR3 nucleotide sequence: TGTGCCAGCAGCGCTGCACAGGGGGCGGGCAACTATGGCTACACCTTC. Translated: CASSAAQGAGNYGYTF. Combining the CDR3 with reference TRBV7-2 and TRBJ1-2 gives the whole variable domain GAGVSQSPSNKVTEKGKDVELRCDPISGHTALYWYRQSLGQGLEFLIYFQGNSAPDKSGLPSDRFSAERTGGSVSTLTIQRTQQEDSAVYLCASSAAQGAGNYGYTFGSGTRLTVV.